The clone carrying this TCR beta chain is deemed medium-sized. TRAV and TRBV primers primed cDNA for both TCRalpha and TCRbeta. Amplification of TCRs used a constant-region primer and V-primer adapter for about 19 PCR cycles. MiXCR, run by TCRdb on the reads, gives a single entry per CDR3 protein. This table has about 39,000 distinct CDR3 sequences, around a third appearing once. Specified time point: before trial treatment. This sample is part of a study of low-dose radiotherapy and immunotherapy resistance in tumors. The ends were cut back, 5 bases at V and 0 bases at J, with 12 bases in the middle. The germline V gene encodes CDR1 MNHEY and CDR2 SVGEGT. The CDR3 totals 15 residues.

This receptor was obtained from a male donor with gallbladder cancer. The chain couples TRBV6-2 or TRBV6-3 to TRBJ2-3, with D unclear. This specimen was PBMCs, taken before treatment. The CDR3 bases are TGTGCCAGCAGTGGGGTGTGGTCCAGCACAGATACGCAGTATTTT. Its translation: CASSGVWSSTDTQYF.